These 27 T cell receptor beta chains originate from one sample sequenced in a study of T cells after posttransplantation cyclophosphamide. Treatment was busulfan-fludarabine conditioning, a marrow graft, and cyclophosphamide on days +3 and +4. Assay: immunoSEQ multiplex PCR; the TCRdb copy retains only in-frame clones and omits some. The sample shows tens of thousands of clones, approximately 78% of them seen only once. The source material was CD4+ T cells sorted from blood, sampled just over 1,900 days after a stem cell transplant with posttransplant cyclophosphamide. All receptors derive from a female patient aged 40-50 years who received an allogeneic stem cell transplant from a related donor, was CMV-positive, and had no GVHD. Part of the T cells may come from the graft donor.

The rearrangement links TRBV6-1 to TRBJ1-4, with 10 bases matching TRBD1. With V trimmed by 4 bases and J by 8 bases, 7 bases remained unmatched. The CDR3 has 15 residues. Germline CDR1 reads MNHNS; CDR2 reads SASEGT. The CDR3 DNA follows: TGTGCCAGCAGTGGACGACAGGGGGCATACGAAAAACTGTTTTTT. Its translation is CASSGRQGAYEKLFF.

The J gene is TRBJ1-2, the V gene TRBV28; 9 bases align to TRBD1. With 4 bases clipped from V and 5 bases from J, the junction kept 2 bases outside the gene matches. This CDR3 spans 13 amino acids. In germline, CDR1 is MDHEN, CDR2 SYDVKM. DNA for the CDR3: TGTGCCAGCAGTTCAGGACAGGGGTATGGCTACACCTTC. Translating gives CASSSGQGYGYTF.

The DNA for the CDR3 is TGTGCCAGCAGTCTTACTAGCGGGGGGTCCTCCAGCTCCTACAATGAGCAGTTCTTC. Its translation is CASSLTSGGSSSSYNEQFF. The genes are TRBV7-3 and TRBJ2-1, with 12 bases that match TRBD2. Per the germline V gene, CDR1 is SGHTA and CDR2 is FQGTGA. The CDR3 runs 19 residues. V was pared by 6 bases and J by 0 bases, with 12 bases of the junction left unmatched. The full variable domain, its missing parts supplied by reference TRBV7-3 and TRBJ2-1, is GAGVSQTPSNKVTEKGKYVELRCDPISGHTALYWYRQSLGQGPEFLIYFQGTGAADDSGLPNDRFFAVRPEGSVSTLKIQRTERGDSAVYLCASSLTSGGSSSSYNEQFFGPGTRLTVL.

In this sample, this clone turned up a few times. The chain links TRBV19 to TRBJ2-5; D call uncertain. The CDR3 totals 16 residues. The ends were cut back, 2 bases at V and 3 bases at J, with 16 bases in the middle. Looked up from germline, CDR1 is LNHDA and CDR2 is SQIVND (reference sequence). Here the CDR3 DNA reads TGTGCCAGTAGTATATCCCGGGTTGGTTTAGAAGAGACCCAGTACTTC. Its translation is CASSISRVGLEETQYF.

The CDR3 is CASSQDHNSNQPQHF. CDR3 DNA: TGCGCCAGCAGCCAAGATCACAATTCCAATCAGCCCCAGCATTTT. The J gene is TRBJ1-5, the V gene TRBV4-3; D not resolved. The CDR3 has 15 residues. Looked up from germline, CDR1 is LGHNA and CDR2 is YSLEER. Trimming pared 0 bases from V and 3 bases from J, leaving 9 bases between.

This clone was detected once. The CDR3 sequence: CASSWTVNTEAFF. CDR3 DNA: TGTGCCAGCAGCTGGACAGTGAACACTGAAGCTTTCTTT. The rearrangement joins TRBV7-2 to TRBJ1-1; D is possibly TRBD1 (6 bases). Germline V gives CDR1 SGHTA, CDR2 FQGNSA. The CDR3 runs to 13 residues. V lost 4 bases and J lost 0, with 6 bases in between. The variable domain in full, with the rest retrieved from reference TRBV7-2 and TRBJ1-1, is GAGVSQSPSNKVTEKGKDVELRCDPISGHTALYWYRQSLGQGLEFLIYFQGNSAPDKSGLPSDRFSAERTGGSVSTLTIQRTQQEDSAVYLCASSWTVNTEAFFGQGTRLTVV.

This chain links TRBV18 with TRBJ2-3, with TRBD1 as a possible D gene (5 bases). CDR3 length: 15 amino acids. Germline V lookup: CDR1 KGHSH, CDR2 LQKENI. Trimming stripped 2 bases from V and 3 bases from J, with 12 bases between. The CDR3 spells CASSPSGRGTDTQYF. The CDR3 nucleotides are TGTGCCAGCTCACCATCAGGGCGTGGGACAGATACGCAGTATTTT. Full variable domain (outside the CDR3, taken from reference TRBV18 and TRBJ2-3): NAGVMQNPRHLVRRRGQEARLRCSPMKGHSHVYWYRQLPEEGLKFMVYLQKENIIDESGMPKERFSAEFPKEGPSILRIQQVVRGDSAAYFCASSPSGRGTDTQYFGPGTRLTVL.

The chain links TRBV28 to TRBJ1-6; D gene uncertain. CDR3 length: 11 amino acids. Germline CDR1 reads MDHEN; CDR2 reads SYDVKM. The V end was cut by 10 bases, the J end by 11 bases, with 12 bases between. The CDR3 is CATKGGTPLHF. The CDR3 nucleotides are TGTGCCACCAAGGGAGGGACACCCCTCCACTTT.

The rearrangement links TRBV27 to TRBJ1-2; D is unclear. Germline loops: CDR1 MNHEY, CDR2 SMNVEV (reference sequence). The CDR3 is 14 residues long. Trimming pared 5 bases from V and 4 bases from J, leaving 14 bases between. The DNA for the CDR3 is TGTGCCAGCAGTCCGATAGCCCTGGGCTATGGCTACACCTTC. Translating gives CASSPIALGYGYTF.

The V call is TRBV7-6, the J call TRBJ1-6, with D tentatively TRBD1 (5 bases). Trimming removed 5 bases from V and 7 bases from J, with 12 bases in between. In germline, CDR1 is SGHVS, CDR2 FNYEAQ. This CDR3 comprises 14 residues. The CDR3 DNA sequence: TGTGCCAGCAGCCTCAGGGAGGAGAATTCACCCCTCCACTTT. Translating gives CASSLREENSPLHF. The whole variable domain, filled in from reference TRBV7-6 and TRBJ1-6, reads GAGVSQSPRYKVTKRGQDVALRCDPISGHVSLYWYRQALGQGPEFLTYFNYEAQQDKSGLPNDRFSAERPEGSISTLTIQRTEQRDSAMYRCASSLREENSPLHFGNGTRLTVT.

This clone rates as medium-sized. As DNA, the CDR3 is TGTGCCAGCAGCTTCCCCGGGACAGGGGGCGGCGAGCAGTACTTC. Translation gives CASSFPGTGGGEQYF. The chain recombines TRBV5-4 with TRBJ2-7; 12 positions agree with TRBD1. The CDR3 loop spans 15 amino acids. Germline V gives CDR1 SGHNT, CDR2 YYREEE (reference sequence). Germline trimming cut 2 bases from V and 6 bases from J; bases unmatched to any gene: 6.

V is TRBV2 and J is TRBJ2-7, with TRBD2 identical over 8 bases. CDR1 is SNHLY, CDR2 FYNNEI, per germline. The ends lost 8 bases at V and 0 bases at J; junction bases unmatched: 6. CDR3 size: 14 residues. The chain's CDR3 is CASSLTSVSYEQYF. CDR3 sequence (DNA): TGTGCCAGCTCCCTGACTAGCGTCTCCTACGAGCAGTACTTC.

This clone occurred a few times. J is TRBJ1-2 and V is TRBV4-2; TRBD1 might be the D (6 bases). Germline CDR1 reads LGHNA; CDR2 reads YNFKEQ. The ends were cut back, 1 base at V and 1 base at J, with 16 bases in the middle. The CDR3 consists of 17 residues. CDR3 DNA: TGTGCCAGCAGCCAAGTCTGGGACACGAACTATAACTATGGCTACACCTTC. Translated, it gives CASSQVWDTNYNYGYTF.

The chain is built from TRBV5-1 and TRBJ2-3; 12 nucleotides agree with TRBD2. There are 15 residues in the CDR3. V lost 3 bases to trimming and J lost 3 bases; unmatched junction nucleotides: 2. Germline V gene data show CDR1 as SGHRS and CDR2 as YFSETQ. This CDR3 reads CASSYGLAGTDTQYF. In DNA, the CDR3 is TGCGCCAGCAGCTACGGACTAGCGGGGACAGATACGCAGTATTTT.

The gene calls are TRBV4-1 and TRBJ1-5, with D tentatively TRBD1 (5 bases). Germline CDR1 and CDR2: MGHRA and YSYEKL. There are 15 residues in the CDR3. The V gene lost 0 bases and the J gene lost 3 bases, with 9 bases spanning the gap. The CDR3 region is CASSQEGHTNQPQHF. The CDR3 DNA reads TGCGCCAGCAGCCAAGAGGGGCACACCAATCAGCCCCAGCATTTT.

The V and J genes are TRBV6-1 and TRBJ1-1; 7 positions agree with TRBD1. Germline loops: CDR1 MNHNS, CDR2 SASEGT. Trimming removed 6 bases from V and 6 bases from J; junction bases left unmatched: 7. The CDR3 spans 13 residues. CDR3 sequence reads: CASRPEGGPEAFF. CDR3 DNA: TGTGCCAGCAGGCCAGAAGGGGGCCCTGAAGCTTTCTTT.

The V call is TRBV19, the J call TRBJ2-3, with no clear D. V dropped 4 bases and J dropped 2 bases, with 7 bases sitting between them. CDR1 is LNHDA, CDR2 SQIVND, per germline (reference sequence). The CDR3 totals 13 residues. CDR3 nucleotide sequence: TGTGCCAGTAGTAGGGCAGCCACAGATACGCAGTATTTT. Its translation: CASSRAATDTQYF.

Notes on this clone: Additional DNA sequences in this sample encode the identical CDR3. The rearrangement joins TRBV6-5 to TRBJ2-2; no definite D call. Germline CDR1 reads MNHEY; CDR2 reads SVGAGI. This CDR3 region has 14 residues. Trimming pared 0 bases from V and 4 bases from J, leaving 6 bases between. The CDR3 loop reads CASSYSRGTGELFF. As DNA, the CDR3 is TGTGCCAGCAGTTACTCGAGAGGCACCGGGGAGCTGTTTTTT.

The V call is TRBV19, the J call TRBJ2-2; 9 positions match TRBD2. J was trimmed by 6 bases and V by 10 bases; bases with no gene match: 3. The germline V gene encodes CDR1 LNHDA and CDR2 SQIVND (reference sequence). The CDR3 spans 12 residues. For the CDR3, the DNA is TGTGCCACCCGCGGGGGGGCCGGGGAGCTGTTTTTT. Its translation is CATRGGAGELFF. The full variable domain, with the rest looked up from reference TRBV19 and TRBJ2-2, is DGGITQSPKYLFRKEGQNVTLSCEQNLNHDAMYWYRQDPGQGLRLIYYSQIVNDFQKGDIAEGYSVSREKKESFPLTVTSAQKNPTAFYLCATRGGAGELFFGEGSRLTVL.

This clone appeared once. The gene calls are TRBV5-5 and TRBJ1-2; no reliable D call. V lost 1 base to trimming and J lost 8 bases, with 9 bases between them. CDR3 length: 12 amino acids. Germline V CDR1 and CDR2: SGHKS, YYEKEE (reference sequence). CDR3 region: CASSLLTAGYTF. The CDR3 DNA sequence: TGTGCCAGCAGCTTGCTAACAGCCGGCTACACCTTC.

This chain connects TRBV29-1 to TRBJ2-7; perhaps TRBD1 as D (5 bases). From germline, CDR1 is SQVTM and CDR2 ANQGSEA. V lost 1 base and J lost 6, with 10 bases in between. CDR3 length: 12 residues. CDR3 amino acids: CSVEVRESEQYF. CDR3 in DNA: TGCAGCGTTGAAGTCAGGGAATCCGAGCAGTACTTC.

This clone was counted a few times. J is TRBJ2-3 and V is TRBV6-1, with TRBD1 as a possible D gene (6 bases). Trimming cost V 6 bases and J 6 bases, with 10 bases left between them. Germline CDR1 and CDR2: MNHNS and SASEGT. The CDR3 is made up of 12 amino acids. The CDR3 loop reads CASSERGDTQYF. For the CDR3, the DNA is TGTGCCAGCAGCGAAAGGGGGGATACGCAGTATTTT.

The chain links TRBV9 to TRBJ2-2; D tentatively reads TRBD1 or TRBD2 (5 bases each). Germline V gene lookup returns CDR1 SGDLS and CDR2 YYNGEE. Trimming took off 4 bases at V and 6 bases at J, with 22 bases between the two ends. This CDR3 has 17 amino acids. CDR3 sequence reads: CASSLGAGGRGAGELFF. The CDR3, as DNA: TGTGCCAGCAGCTTAGGGGCGGGTGGTCGTGGGGCCGGGGAGCTGTTTTTT.

This rearrangement joins TRBV28 to TRBJ2-2; D gene uncertain. Germline lookup yields CDR1 MDHEN and CDR2 SYDVKM. This CDR3 comprises 13 residues. The ends were cut back, 5 bases at V and 6 bases at J, with 10 bases in the middle. The CDR3 nucleotides read TGTGCCAGCAGTCCGCCGGTACCCGGGGAGCTGTTTTTT. Translated: CASSPPVPGELFF.

The chain recombines TRBV6-1 with TRBJ2-1; 11 nucleotides align to TRBD2. Losses at the gene ends were 4 bases for V and 0 bases for J; bases not matched to a gene: 8. CDR1 is MNHNS, CDR2 SASEGT, per germline. CDR3 length: 18 amino acids. The CDR3 loop reads CASSASSGGTSSYNEQFF. In DNA, the CDR3 is TGTGCCAGCAGTGCCTCTAGCGGGGGGACCAGCTCCTACAATGAGCAGTTCTTC.

The rearrangement uses TRBV7-6 and TRBJ2-3; TRBD1 matches 9 bases. Trimming removed 5 bases from V and 7 bases from J; junction bases left unmatched: 16. CDR3 length: 17 residues. The germline V gene encodes CDR1 SGHVS and CDR2 FNYEAQ. The CDR3 DNA sequence: TGTGCCAGCAGCAACCCCCCGGGACAGGGTCCGGGGTATACGCAGTATTTT. Protein: CASSNPPGQGPGYTQYF.

This rearrangement joins TRBV18 to TRBJ2-3; 9 bases line up with TRBD2. J gave up 1 base and V 6 bases, and 8 bases lay outside the gene matches. The CDR3 spans 16 residues. From germline, CDR1 is KGHSH and CDR2 LQKENI. The CDR3 loop is CASSHSKRGGTDTQYF. In DNA form, the CDR3 reads TGTGCCAGCTCGCATTCGAAGCGGGGGGGCACAGATACGCAGTATTTT.